This T cell receptor beta chain was captured by sequencing in a study of identical twins (dated by TCRdb to the mid-2010s). Background for the entire study: To test whether fetal clonotypes persist, this study deep-sequenced TCR alpha and beta repertoires from monozygotic twins, from unrelated adults of various ages, and from cord blood. To rule out contamination, the twin experiments were replicated at different times with different library preparation protocols.

Results the study describes overall, beyond this receptor: Fewer insertions were carried by abundant cord blood beta clonotypes, a similar but weaker trend appeared in young adult naive repertoires, and no such trend appeared in memory repertoires. Invariant T cells such as MAIT and iNKT could partly confound zero-insertion analyses, although diverse VJ usage argued against such confounding for most clonotypes. Because the same donors could not be followed over many years, the conclusions relied on cross-sectional statistical analysis. Out-of-frame TCR alpha sharing in monozygotic twins was systematically underestimated by recombination models, whereas sharing between unrelated individuals was in agreement with the recombination models. The excess sharing between twins in beta out-of-frame sequences was weaker because fewer shared sequences reduced the signal-to-noise ratio. Compared with coincidental sharing between unrelated individuals, an excess of low generation-probability sequences was observed among out-of-frame TCR alpha sequences shared between twins.

Concerning this clonotype itself: Its antigen is unknown. No base-level quality is on record; no much larger clone is a single base apart.

Every donor was a healthy Caucasian. Three unrelated non-twin adults were also sequenced: a male aged 18 to 30, a male aged 50 to 60 and a female aged 50 to 60. Using Miltenyi CD45RO+ enrichment and human naive T-cell isolation kits, memory (CD45RO+) and naive T cells were isolated from PBMC. Library generation was performed with 5' RACE. Sequenced using an Illumina HiSeq 2000. Template switching added a universal primer binding site, and the final cDNA carried a unique molecular identifier that allowed TCR cDNA molecules to be counted accurately. Specific primers in the conserved constant-segment region were used to synthesize first-strand cDNA for TCR alpha and beta chains. To control for contamination, each cDNA library was double barcoded with a SMART-Mk sample barcode plus Illumina barcodes. TruSeq adapter sequences, together with Illumina sample barcodes, were added in two successive PCR steps. The TCR alpha and beta cDNA libraries were sequenced on the Illumina HiSeq platform using custom primers. Concerning the study's data processing: MiGEC was used to process raw reads and extract unique molecular identifiers, and MiXCR was used to find CDR3 positions. Recombination models were inferred per individual with the repgenHMM and IGoR tools using an EM algorithm. Shared clonotypes were analyzed with the tcR package in R, and sharing was normalized by the product of cloneset sizes. To study raw recombination free of thymic and clonal selection effects, out-of-frame nonproductive sequences were analyzed. TCRdb reprocessing: public reads trimmed at Q25 with fastp, clones called with MiXCR, in-frame beta chains kept. Rows are unified per CDR3 protein, each entry keeping the most common DNA and genes. TCRdb, not the original authors, processed these V and J calls. The sample has 350,000 to 400,000 distinct CDR3 sequences on record, approximately 8.7% of them singletons. More than 8% of the sample belongs to the ten largest clones.

The trim is 3 bases for V and 0 bases for J, with a gap of 6 bases between the germline ends. CDR1 and CDR2 are drawn from the germline V gene (reference sequence): DFQATT, SNEGSKA. The CDR3 starts with the cysteine, ends with the phenylalanine, and has 13 residues. This entry keeps only the CDR3 DNA: 39 bases, framed from base 1. Sample: naive T cells sorted from blood. The sample's cell subset or site label, in plain terms: cells isolated with a human naive T-cell isolation kit. The rearranged segments are TRBV20-1 and TRBJ1-3, with no D gene named confidently. This receptor was taken from a woman in her forties or fifties in good health. For the CDR3, the sequence is CSASISSGNTIYF. The sequence in DNA is TGCAGTGCTAGTATTAGCTCTGGAAACACCATATATTTT.